The entry that follows covers one TCR beta chain sequence. PCR amplification relied on 60 Vbeta primers (plus 13 Jbeta primers). Assay used: immunoSEQ multiplex PCR; TCRdb lists only in-frame clones, some missing. The repertoire holds about 130,000 clones, with roughly four fifths as singletons. The data were obtained in a study of cytomegalovirus exposure and HLA in healthy donors. Study-wide context: Early released data comprised 75 million to 100 million unique TCRs from HLA-typed donors.

Germline V gene sequence: CDR1 GTSNPN, CDR2 SVGIG (reference sequence). With 5 bases clipped from V and 0 bases from J, the junction kept 6 bases outside the gene matches. CDR3 size: 14 residues. This receptor was identified in a woman between 50 and 59 years old in good health and CMV-seronegative. Sequencing was performed on PBMCs. This sequence joins TRBV30 and TRBJ1-1, with 7 bases that match TRBD1. This CDR3 is CAWGARGMNTEAFF. The CDR3 coding sequence is TGTGCCTGGGGGGCCAGGGGGATGAACACTGAAGCTTTCTTT.